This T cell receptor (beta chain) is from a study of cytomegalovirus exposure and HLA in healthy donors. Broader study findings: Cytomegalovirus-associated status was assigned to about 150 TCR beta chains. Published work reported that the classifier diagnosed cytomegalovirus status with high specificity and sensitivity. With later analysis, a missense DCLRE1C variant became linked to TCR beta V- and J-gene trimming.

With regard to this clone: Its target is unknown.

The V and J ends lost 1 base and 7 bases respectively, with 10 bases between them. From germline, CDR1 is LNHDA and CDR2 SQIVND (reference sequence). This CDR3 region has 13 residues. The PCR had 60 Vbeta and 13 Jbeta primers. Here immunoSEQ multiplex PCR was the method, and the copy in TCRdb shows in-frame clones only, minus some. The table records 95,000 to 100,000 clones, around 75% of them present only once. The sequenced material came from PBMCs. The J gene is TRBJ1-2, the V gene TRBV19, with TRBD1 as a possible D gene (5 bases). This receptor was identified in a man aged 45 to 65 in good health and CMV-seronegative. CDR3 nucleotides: TGTGCCAGTAGTATAGGACAGCGGGTTGGCTACACCTTC. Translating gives CASSIGQRVGYTF. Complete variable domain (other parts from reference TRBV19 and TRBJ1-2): DGGITQSPKYLFRKEGQNVTLSCEQNLNHDAMYWYRQDPGQGLRLIYYSQIVNDFQKGDIAEGYSVSREKKESFPLTVTSAQKNPTAFYLCASSIGQRVGYTFGSGTRLTVV.